One T cell receptor beta chain is described in this entry. The data stem from a study of shared clonotypes between healthy human individuals. Profiling relied on immunoSEQ multiplex PCR, and the TCRdb table lists in-frame clones only, not all of them. The table has about 680,000 clones, about 91% seen once. CD8 cells classed as naive were CD45RO-negative and positively selected for CCR7, excluding terminally differentiated effector memory CD45RA+ cells. Sequenced: naive CD8+ T cells sorted from blood. This TCR was recovered from a man aged 25 to 45 in good health.

CDR3 sequence: CASSTSTLGSLAEAFF. The CDR3 DNA follows: TGTGCCAGCAGCACCTCGACCCTCGGTAGTTTGGCTGAAGCTTTCTTT. The chain recombines TRBV13 with TRBJ1-1; no clear D gene. Germline V lookup: CDR1 PRHDT, CDR2 FYEKMQ (reference sequence). This CDR3 region has 16 residues. Deletions cut 5 bases from V and 6 bases from J, with 22 bases between.